This TCR beta chain was documented in a study of blood T cells in healthy people across ages. Whole-study findings and limits: TCR beta diversity per million T cells fell roughly linearly with age. Donor CMV status, an unknown factor, possibly confounded changes in expanded clonotypes.

The CDR3 sequence is 13 residues long. CDR1 is SGHTA, CDR2 FQGNSA, per germline. Trimming shortened V by 3 bases and J by 5 bases, and 8 bases separated the two germline ends. At least ten counts were recorded for this clonotype. Its target is unknown. Sample-barcoded 5' priming and a J-beta primer mix drove a second PCR of roughly 7 to 11 cycles. Each cDNA molecule, via a template-switch adaptor with 12 random nucleotides, was tagged. TCRdb reprocessed the 5' RACE reads with MiXCR, giving one entry per CDR3 protein. The sample yields about 1.7 million distinct CDR3 sequences, roughly 28% seen once. The material sequenced was blood. The TCR comes from a woman younger than 45 in good health. The chain carries TRBV7-2 and TRBJ2-1; D call uncertain. CDR3 sequence (DNA): TGTGCCAGCAGCTTCATGTCCCACAATGAGCAGTTCTTC. Its translation is CASSFMSHNEQFF.